This T cell receptor beta chain was captured by sequencing in a study of beta chain features in type 1 diabetes. This clone is a singleton in its sample. Isolated RNA was reverse transcribed in full, so expressed TCRB transcripts were sequenced. Method: immunoSEQ multiplex PCR; TCRdb's copy keeps in-frame clones and lacks some. The profile shows about 44,000 clones, about 51% of them singletons. After removal of 4 bases from V and 6 bases from J, the junction contained 3 bases not matched to a gene. Germline CDR1 and CDR2: LNHDA and SQIVND (reference sequence). This CDR3 has 13 residues. The J gene is TRBJ1-5, the V gene TRBV19, with 7 bases fitting TRBD1. This receptor was identified in a woman under 30 in good health. Material: Tregs from blood. For the CDR3, the DNA is TGTGCCAGTAGTAAAGGGGGCACTCAGCCCCAGCATTTT. This sequence encodes CASSKGGTQPQHF.